This T cell receptor (beta chain) appears in the sequencing data of a study of beta chain features in type 1 diabetes. Overall study context: Patients and healthy donors were similar in age, gender and cell yields. Regarding the study as a whole: Cells carrying high TCR expression could end up over-represented when cDNA is sequenced. Reduced insertions and increased deletions marked VDJ junctions in type 1 diabetes patients. Type 1 diabetes patients showed a moderate but significant shortening of TCRB CDR3s in all four CD4+ subsets.

Expressed TCRB transcripts were sequenced because the isolated RNA had all been reverse transcribed beforehand. Here immunoSEQ multiplex PCR was the method, and the copy in TCRdb shows in-frame clones only, minus some. The table lists 120,000 or so clones, 17% of them singletons. As for this clone: Its target is unknown.

Using CD45RO/CCR7/CD25/CD127/CD95/CD27, CD4+ naive, central memory, regulatory and stem cell-like memory cells were sorted. The V end lost 2 bases, the J end lost 7 bases, and 11 bases lay between the germline ends. CDR3 length: 14 amino acids. CDR1 is MDHEN and CDR2 is SYDVKM in the germline V gene. Sequencing input: central memory CD4+ T cells from blood. This TCR derives from a man aged 18 to 29 with type 1 diabetes. The V and J genes are TRBV28 and TRBJ1-4, with D maybe TRBD1 (6 bases). CDR3: CASSLGGLGEKLFF. The CDR3 DNA is TGTGCCAGCAGTTTAGGGGGCTTGGGTGAAAAACTGTTTTTT.